The sequence of this T cell receptor (beta chain) was determined in a study of beta chain features in type 1 diabetes. Across the study: Patients shared similar age, gender and cell yields with healthy donors. Across all samples, fewer than 140 million sorted cells were examined. The study, taken as a whole, reports: All four CD4+ subsets from Type 1 diabetes patients carried moderately but significantly shorter TCRB CDR3s. Possibly, sequencing cDNA over-represented cells that had high TCR expression levels.

This clone showed up just a few times. No antigen is known for it. What was sequenced were expressed TCRB transcripts, since all of the isolated RNA had been reverse transcribed. Repertoires were generated with immunoSEQ multiplex PCR, while TCRdb's copy carries only in-frame clones and drops some. This table holds around 300,000 clones, 14% found once. The junction had 7 bases not matched to a gene; V was cut back by 5 bases and J by 10 bases. The germline CDR1 and CDR2 sequences are SGHTA and FQGTGA. The CDR3 has 14 amino acids. The chain has TRBV7-3 and TRBJ2-1; 11 bases map to TRBD2. Material for sequencing was central memory CD4+ T cells from blood. The receptor was derived from a man aged 25-45 years in good health. The CDR3 spells CASSRIAGGLEQFF. The DNA for the CDR3 is TGTGCCAGCAGCCGGATAGCGGGAGGGTTAGAGCAGTTCTTC.